These 14 T cell receptor beta chains originate from one sample sequenced in a study of early stage breast cancer tumors. TCRdb's table, derived via immunoSEQ multiplex PCR, lists solely in-frame clones and lacks some. Of tens of thousands of clones in the sample, roughly 80% were seen once. The sample comprised blood. The receptors stem from a person between 35 and 49 years old with breast cancer.

This clone was counted between two and nine times. This chain uses TRBV29-1 with TRBJ2-5; 7 bases map to TRBD2. The V and J ends lost 1 base and 1 base, in that order; junction bases with no gene match: 3. CDR1 is SQVTM, CDR2 ANQGSEA, per germline. The CDR3 runs 14 residues. The CDR3 nucleotides read TGCAGCGTTGAAGGGGGACTAATCCAAGAGACCCAGTACTTC. Translating gives CSVEGGLIQETQYF.

The V call is TRBV7-9, the J call TRBJ1-1; D may be TRBD1 (6 bases). Germline V gene lookup returns CDR1 SEHNR and CDR2 FQNEAQ (reference sequence). The CDR3 has 13 residues. The CDR3 sequence: CATATGPQTEAFF. For the CDR3, the DNA is TGTGCTACCGCGACAGGTCCTCAGACTGAAGCTTTCTTT.

There are a few counts of this clone. This rearrangement joins TRBV19 to TRBJ1-5, with D unresolved. Trimming took off 1 base at V and 5 bases at J, with 12 bases between the two ends. This CDR3 is built from 15 residues. Per the germline V gene, CDR1 is LNHDA and CDR2 is SQIVND (reference sequence). This chain's CDR3 is CASSIGPAGYQPQHF. The CDR3 bases are TGTGCCAGTAGTATAGGTCCGGCAGGTTATCAGCCCCAGCATTTT.

V and J are TRBV4-3 and TRBJ2-7, with TRBD1 identical over 7 bases. Germline V gives CDR1 LGHNA, CDR2 YSLEER. Germline trimming cut 0 bases from V and 2 bases from J; bases unmatched to any gene: 13. The CDR3 covers 18 residues. The CDR3 DNA follows: TGCGCCAGCAGCCAAGACCTAGGGGGCTACGCCCCCACCTACGAGCAGTACTTC. This codes for CASSQDLGGYAPTYEQYF.

This chain connects TRBV13 to TRBJ2-7; D may correspond to TRBD1 or TRBD2 (6 bases each). There are 18 residues in the CDR3. V lost 5 bases and J lost 4, with 27 bases in between. CDR1 is PRHDT, CDR2 FYEKMQ, per germline (reference sequence). The CDR3 nucleotides read TGTGCCAGCAGCCTGACCTATAGGGGGGAAACCACTTCGTACGAGCAGTACTTC. Its protein product is CASSLTYRGETTSYEQYF.

A few counts support this clone. This sequence joins TRBV19 and TRBJ2-7; D is possibly TRBD1 (5 bases). CDR3 size: 14 residues. V was pared by 1 base and J by 2 bases, with 9 bases between. CDR1 and CDR2 (germline): LNHDA, SQIVND (reference sequence). The chain's CDR3 is CASSIGQGTYEQYF. As DNA, the CDR3 is TGTGCCAGTAGTATAGGGCAGGGTACCTACGAGCAGTACTTC. Filled out from reference TRBV19 and TRBJ2-7, the complete variable domain reads DGGITQSPKYLFRKEGQNVTLSCEQNLNHDAMYWYRQDPGQGLRLIYYSQIVNDFQKGDIAEGYSVSREKKESFPLTVTSAQKNPTAFYLCASSIGQGTYEQYFGPGTRLTVT.

This clone was seen only a few times. The chain links TRBV5-1 to TRBJ1-1; 8 bases match TRBD1. CDR3 length: 14 residues. With V trimmed by 4 bases and J by 1 base, 3 bases remained unmatched. CDR1 is SGHRS, CDR2 YFSETQ, per germline. CDR3 nucleotides: TGCGCCAGCAGCCAGGGGACAGGGAACACTGAAGCTTTCTTT. This encodes CASSQGTGNTEAFF.

The gene calls are TRBV19 and TRBJ1-1; possible D gene TRBD1, 6 bases. Germline V gene lookup returns CDR1 LNHDA and CDR2 SQIVND (reference sequence). The CDR3 is 12 amino acids. The germline V and J ends were trimmed by 6 bases and 5 bases, with 10 bases remaining between them. The CDR3 DNA sequence: TGTGCCAGTAGACAGGGTGGTACTGAAGCTTTCTTT. It translates to CASRQGGTEAFF.

The chain is built from TRBV7-6 and TRBJ2-1, with a weak D call TRBD2 (6 bases). Per germline, CDR1 SGHVS and CDR2 FNYEAQ. The V and J ends lost 3 bases and 1 base respectively, with 16 bases between them. The CDR3 covers 17 residues. The chain's CDR3 is CASSFGEATWSYNEQFF. The CDR3 bases are TGTGCCAGCAGCTTCGGGGAGGCGACGTGGTCCTACAATGAGCAGTTCTTC.

The chain combines TRBV29-1 with TRBJ2-2, with TRBD1 matching over 8 bases. The trim removed 7 bases at V and 7 bases at J, leaving 14 bases unmatched. From germline, CDR1 is SQVTM and CDR2 ANQGSEA. The CDR3 sequence is 15 residues long. The CDR3 bases are TGCAGCGCCCCTGGACAGGGAATTTTCAGCGGGGAGCTGTTTTTT. Protein product: CSAPGQGIFSGELFF.

This clone showed up just a few times. The chain recombines TRBV15 with TRBJ2-1, with D perhaps TRBD1 (6 bases). There are 14 residues in the CDR3. V lost 5 bases to trimming and J lost 7 bases, with 15 bases between them. Germline values: CDR1 LNHNV, CDR2 YYDKDF (reference sequence). The DNA of the CDR3 is TGTGCCACCAGCGGGGGCCCCCTTCGGAATGAGCAGTTCTTC. This codes for CATSGGPLRNEQFF.

This clone was observed a handful of times. This chain links TRBV19 with TRBJ2-7; D possibly matches TRBD1 or TRBD2 (5 bases each). The CDR3 contains 12 residues. Germline CDR1 LNHDA, CDR2 SQIVND (reference sequence). For the CDR3, the DNA is TGTGCTAGATCGGGACGCTGGTACGAGCAGTACTTC. Residues: CARSGRWYEQYF.

The genes are TRBV7-6 and TRBJ2-1; D is undetermined. The germline V and J ends were trimmed by 2 bases and 4 bases, with 6 bases remaining between them. CDR3 length: 13 residues. CDR1 is SGHVS and CDR2 is FNYEAQ in the germline V gene. The CDR3 coding sequence is TGTGCCAGCAGCTTATCACGTTACAATGAGCAGTTCTTC. Translated: CASSLSRYNEQFF.

This clone came up once. This chain links TRBV19 with TRBJ2-5, with D hard to call. The germline V gene encodes CDR1 LNHDA and CDR2 SQIVND (reference sequence). This CDR3 spans 15 amino acids. Trimming took off 1 base at V and 7 bases at J, with 16 bases between the two ends. CDR3 residues: CASSIVDGPGGTQYF. DNA of the CDR3: TGTGCCAGTAGTATAGTTGACGGGCCGGGTGGGACCCAGTACTTC.